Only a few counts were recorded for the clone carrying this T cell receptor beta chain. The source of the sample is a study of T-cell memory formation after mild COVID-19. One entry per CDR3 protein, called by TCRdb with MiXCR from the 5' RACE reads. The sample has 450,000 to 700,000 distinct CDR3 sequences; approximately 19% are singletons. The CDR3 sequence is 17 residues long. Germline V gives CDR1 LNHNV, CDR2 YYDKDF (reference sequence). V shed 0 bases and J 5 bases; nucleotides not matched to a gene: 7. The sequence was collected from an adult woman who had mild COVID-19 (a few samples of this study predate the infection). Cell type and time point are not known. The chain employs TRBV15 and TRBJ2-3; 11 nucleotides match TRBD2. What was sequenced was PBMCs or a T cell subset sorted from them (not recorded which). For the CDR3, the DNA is TGTGCCACCAGCAGAGATAGACTAGCGGGGCGTGGAGATACGCAGTATTTT. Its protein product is CATSRDRLAGRGDTQYF. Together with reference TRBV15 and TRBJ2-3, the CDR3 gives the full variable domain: DAMVIQNPRYQVTQFGKPVTLSCSQTLNHNVMYWYQQKSSQAPKLLFHYYDKDFNNEADTPDNFQSRRPNTSFCFLDIRSPGLGDTAMYLCATSRDRLAGRGDTQYFGPGTRLTVL.